The TCR beta chain described here comes from a study of cytomegalovirus exposure and HLA in healthy donors. With regard to this clone: Its specificity is unknown.

Findings and limits, study-wide: Within the data, a cluster of highly shared sequence variants was likely a sequencing artifact. About 87% or about 30% of the time was how often most TCR beta V segments were productive, according to an earlier analysis. Among TCR beta chains of equal frequency, HLA-associated ones were more clonally expanded in a later analysis. While the bulk of TCR sequences proved rare, some public TCRs turned up in many donors.

Primers: 60 Vbeta forward and 13 Jbeta reverse. The assay was immunoSEQ multiplex PCR, and TCRdb's table has in-frame clones only and misses some. The repertoire holds about 72,000 clones, with around 80% as singletons. Germline trimming cut 6 bases from V and 5 bases from J; bases unmatched to any gene: 8. The germline V gene has CDR1 MNHEY and CDR2 SVGAGI. The CDR3 is 15 amino acids. This TCR came from a young man in good health and CMV-seronegative. The sequencing input was PBMCs. The chain carries TRBV6-5 and TRBJ1-4; 8 nucleotides align to TRBD1. CDR3 in DNA: TGTGCCAGCAGCACCAGACAGGGGCAGAATGAAAAACTGTTTTTT. The encoded protein is CASSTRQGQNEKLFF.